This T cell receptor (beta chain) comes out of a study of regulatory T cells in long-lasting Graves disease. Time point reported: persistent/refractory GD, antithyroid drugs over 5 years with positive TRAb. RNA extracted from PBMCs served as the sequencing template. Patients of an endocrinology department in Xi'an, China, were included. This clonotype was observed many times. As yet, its antigen is unknown. The CDR3 is 14 amino acids. Germline loops: CDR1 DFQATT, CDR2 SNEGSKA (reference sequence). V gave up 0 bases and J gave up 7 bases, with 10 bases separating them. Researchers made TCR beta libraries by using iRepertoire HTBI primers and running Arm-PCR on CDR3 regions. TCRdb called the multiplex PCR reads again in MiXCR, with one record for every CDR3 protein. The profile shows some 470,000 distinct CDR3 sequences, 20% to 25% of them singletons. Study-wide results and caveats: Those with persistent Graves' had less TCR diversity than newly diagnosed patients.

This sample comprised peripheral blood mononuclear cells (PBMCs), obtained when the disease was refractory, from a patient treated with antithyroid drugs. The receptor was derived from a female donor with Graves disease. J is TRBJ1-6 and V is TRBV20-1; D not certain. The CDR3 sequence is CSAREPVPNSPLHF. In DNA, the CDR3 is TGCAGTGCTAGAGAACCGGTTCCGAATTCACCCCTCCACTTT.